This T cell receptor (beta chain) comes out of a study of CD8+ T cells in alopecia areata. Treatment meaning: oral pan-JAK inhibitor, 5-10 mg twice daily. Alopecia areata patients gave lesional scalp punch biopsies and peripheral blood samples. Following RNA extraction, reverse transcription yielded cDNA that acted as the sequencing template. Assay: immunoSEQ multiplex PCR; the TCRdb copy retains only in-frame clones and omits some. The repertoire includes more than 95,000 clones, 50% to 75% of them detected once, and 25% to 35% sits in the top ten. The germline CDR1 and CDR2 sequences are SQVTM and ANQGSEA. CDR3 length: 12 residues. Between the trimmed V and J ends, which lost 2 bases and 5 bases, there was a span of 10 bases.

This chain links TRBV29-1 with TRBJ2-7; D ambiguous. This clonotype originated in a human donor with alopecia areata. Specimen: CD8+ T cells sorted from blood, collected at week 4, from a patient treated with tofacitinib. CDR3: CSVEYSYHEQYF. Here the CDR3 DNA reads TGCAGCGTTGAATACAGTTACCACGAGCAGTACTTC.